The T cell receptor beta chain described here comes from a study of blood T cell repertoires in COVID-19. Study background: PBMCs, B-cell-depleted T cells, or T cells were the source of the cDNA or gDNA that made up the material.

Germline-derived CDR1 and CDR2 are SGHRS and YFSETQ. This CDR3 is 14 amino acids long. The V segment lost 2 bases and the J segment 5 bases; nucleotides outside the gene matches: 5. Original analysis: Estimation of nucleated cell counts relied on the amplification of reference gene primers. Profiling relied on immunoSEQ multiplex PCR, and the TCRdb table lists in-frame clones only, not all of them. V, J and clone size are taken as reported in that table, and D and trimming were inferred from the DNA itself. This sample has some 190,000 clones, with around 80% found just once. The sequence came from a woman in her forties or fifties with acute or convalescent COVID-19. Material: peripheral blood. V and J are TRBV5-1 and TRBJ1-1, with 8 bases that match TRBD1. The CDR3 coding sequence is TGCGCCAGCAGCTTCACAGGGGGAGGTACTGAAGCTTTCTTT. Its protein product is CASSFTGGGTEAFF.